This note documents a single T cell receptor beta chain sequence. Its antigen remains unidentified. Per-nucleotide qualities are absent, and no much larger clonotype sits a single base away. The sample belongs to a study of T cell responses to AZD1222 COVID-19 vaccine (dated by TCRdb to the early 2020s). About the investigation overall: Because spike-specific TCR depth and breadth did not differ between the two schedules, AZD1222 recipients who got a second dose at roughly 4 weeks were pooled with those who got a second dose at roughly 12 weeks. Enrollment into the trials was organized by age into subgroups of 18-55, 56-69 and 70-plus years, and those subgroups contained about 160, 30 and 59 TCR-sequenced participants, respectively. A total of more than 230 trial participants underwent TCR sequencing, of whom nearly 210 had received two doses of AZD1222 and about 26 had received two doses of the MenACWY control vaccine. Results the study describes overall, beyond this receptor: The whole spike protein was spanned by vaccine-associated CD4 TCRs, and dominant responses were seen in regions 160-218 and 743-854. In the small 56-69-year group, the increase in depth fell short of significance, most likely because of low power. Conclusions about previously exposed vaccinees are limited because only a handful of AZD1222 recipients were SARS-CoV-2 seropositive at baseline. Nearly half of unique spike-specific TCRs reportedly recognized epitopes outside regions mutated in the B.1.351 and B.1.1.7 variants. A significant rise in spike-specific TCR breadth and depth was observed after two AZD1222 doses relative to day 0 and relative to MenACWY recipients. Because no day 14 peak-response samples were available, repertoires were characterized only after the peak T cell response. Participants were mostly white British and included more females than males, and it was suggested by the authors that clonal diversity may have been underestimated.

The sample's time point label, decoded: baseline before first vaccination. Vaccinee samples came from UK trials COV001 and COV002, including a single-blind randomized controlled phase 2/3 trial of AZD1222 (ChAdOx1 nCoV-19) in healthy adults. For TCRbeta chain sequencing, PBMC samples from trial participants were taken at day 0 and at day 28 after the second dose. The germline V gene gives CDR1 as SGHRS and CDR2 as YFSETQ. The CDR3 starts with the cysteine, ends with the phenylalanine, and has 15 residues. Just CDR3 DNA is preserved here, 45 bases in frame from base 1. Relative to germline, V is 1 base shorter and J is 0 bases shorter, with 10 bases between their ends. The CDR3 regions of human TCRbeta chains were subjected to immunosequencing. The paper's data handling went like this. TCRs in the repertoires were matched against a reference library of SARS-CoV-2-specific TCRs that had been generated with the MIRA antigen-specificity platform. Breadth meant the fraction of unique TCRs that were SARS-CoV-2-associated, whereas depth meant the fraction of total T cells that were SARS-CoV-2-associated. Each spike-specific TCR was assigned to its reactive spike region and to a CD4 or CD8 class using the MIRA data. Log10-transformed breadth and depth values were compared by one-way ANOVA with Sidak's multiple comparisons tests. As stored in TCRdb, this immuneACCESS dataset retains in-frame rearrangements with V and J assigned. A fraction of the clones does not appear; measured against another copy, unresolved V genes explain less than half of the discrepancy, and the remainder lacks a known reason. V, J and clone size are those of that table, while D and trimming were read from the DNA. The sample records about 180,000 clones, 85% to 90% of which are singletons. Clones ranked in the top ten supply 1.5% to 2% of the sample.

The sample here was peripheral blood, taken on day 0 of AZD1222 vaccination. The chain employs TRBV5-1 and TRBJ1-1, with the D gene not clear enough to name. The receptor was derived from an adult in good health. The CDR3 protein sequence reads: CASSLLWGMNTEAFF. The base sequence is TGCGCCAGCAGCTTGTTGTGGGGTATGAACACTGAAGCTTTCTTT.